This TCR beta chain was identified in a study of neoadjuvant anti-PD-1 for oral cavity cancer. Background on the study: Patients without progression received a fourth nivolumab dose around day 43, then surgical resection on days 50-56.

V gave up 10 bases and J gave up 6 bases, with 25 bases separating them. The CDR3 totals 15 residues. CDR1 MNHEY and CDR2 SVGAGI come from the germline V gene. These newly diagnosed stage II-IVA oral cavity squamous cell carcinoma patients had no prior systemic or radiation treatment. Relative to its sample, this clone is medium-sized. Blood libraries mostly used 450 to 550 ng genomic DNA, six replicates each. Some clones are missing from TCRdb's copy, which holds only in-frame ones; the method was immunoSEQ multiplex PCR. The sample yields approximately 74,000 clones, approximately 80% seen once. The receptor was isolated from a person aged 35 to 85 with oral cavity squamous cell carcinoma. The chain carries TRBV6-5 and TRBJ2-7; possible D gene TRBD1, 9 bases. The starting material was PBMCs, obtained before nivolumab (anti-PD-1) treatment. CDR3 protein: CANRAGDRVVGEQYF. DNA for the CDR3: TGTGCCAACCGAGCGGGGGACAGGGTCGTCGGCGAGCAGTACTTC.